The source of this T cell receptor (beta chain) is a study of blood T cell repertoires in COVID-19. Study as a whole: Sources were T cells, B-cell-depleted T cells, or PBMCs; the material itself was cDNA or gDNA.

Profiling relied on immunoSEQ multiplex PCR, and the TCRdb table lists in-frame clones only, not all of them. Altogether some 400,000 clones are present, about 88% being singletons, with the ten largest covering about 3%. Sequenced: peripheral blood. The receptor's source is a human donor in a cohort sampled during active COVID-19.

CDR3 loop: CASSHNRQGVSYNEQFF. The CDR3 region has the DNA TGTGCCAGCAGCCATAACCGACAGGGAGTAAGCTACAATGAGCAGTTCTTC. The V call is TRBV2, the J call TRBJ2-1; 7 positions agree with TRBD1. Germline trimming cut 6 bases from V and 3 bases from J; bases unmatched to any gene: 14. Germline V CDR1 and CDR2: SNHLY, FYNNEI. The CDR3 totals 17 residues.